The sequence of this T cell receptor (beta chain) was determined in a study of human T cells and chemical hapten exposure. Study background: Skin on the upper inner arm, roughly 2 cm by roughly 2 cm in size, was sensitized with 2% DPC.

As for this clonotype: Its antigen is not identified.

Study-level points and caveats: Expanded TCRs clustered into significantly more large CDR3 similarity groups than controls, the analysis revealed.

The CDR3 is made up of 13 amino acids. Trimming removed 6 bases from V and 7 bases from J; junction bases left unmatched: 6. In germline, CDR1 is MNHEY, CDR2 SMNVEV (reference sequence). MiXCR, applied by TCRdb to the RACE reads, yields one record per CDR3 protein. Among some 300,000 distinct CDR3 sequences listed, 5.5% were seen once. The time point: pre-sensitization, week 0. Noted treatment: therapeutic diphenylcyclopropenone sensitization with weekly scalp DPC. Blood collection happened ahead of applying each patch test. This TCR derives from a woman under 30 with alopecia areata. Some clones in this sample may be carry-over from other donors' samples. The sequences come from whole blood, collected in connection with sensitization to the hapten diphenylcyclopropenone (DPC). The chain uses TRBV27 and TRBJ2-7, with 10 bases lining up with TRBD1. The CDR3 sequence is CASSPGTGVEQYF. In DNA form, the CDR3 reads TGTGCCAGCAGCCCCGGGACAGGGGTAGAGCAGTACTTC.